Following are 3 T cell receptor beta chains from one sample sequenced in a study of T cells in Graves' hyperthyroidism and ophthalmopathy. Researchers took RNA transcripts and amplified the TCR beta CDR3 regions from them. A set of HTBI primers served as the primers for a first-round RT-PCR of the TCR CDR3. TCRdb fed the multiplex PCR reads into MiXCR, producing one record per CDR3 protein. The data hold roughly 240,000 distinct CDR3 sequences, with more than 20% observed a single time. The sample was blood. These receptors were collected from a woman aged 40 to 50 with Graves' ophthalmopathy.

This clonotype was seen at least ten times. The chain uses TRBV19 and TRBJ2-7; unclear D gene. V gave up 3 bases and J gave up 6 bases, with 12 bases separating them. The germline CDR1 and CDR2 sequences are LNHDA and SQIVND (reference sequence). This CDR3 region has 13 residues. The CDR3 sequence: CASSIMWGFEQYF. The CDR3 DNA follows: TGTGCCAGTAGTATTATGTGGGGTTTCGAGCAGTACTTC.

As regards this clonotype: A read error may account for a junction end that differs from germline. The gene calls are TRBV20-1 and TRBJ2-2; 9 positions agree with TRBD2. CDR3 size: 14 residues. Germline V gene sequence: CDR1 DFQATT, CDR2 SNEGSKA (reference sequence). The CDR3 DNA is TGCAGTGCTAGAGGGACTAGCGACACCGGGGAGCTGTTCTTT. It translates to CSARGTSDTGELFF.

At least ten counts were recorded for this clonotype. The V call is TRBV7-2, the J call TRBJ1-1; no definite D call. Germline loops: CDR1 SGHTA, CDR2 FQGNSA. Trimming stripped 4 bases from V and 3 bases from J, with 12 bases between. This CDR3 is 14 amino acids long. The CDR3 DNA reads as TGTGCCAGCAGCTCTAGATGGCTTTACACTGAAGCTTTCTTT. Encoded protein: CASSSRWLYTEAFF.